This T cell receptor (beta chain) was captured in a study of blood T cell repertoires in COVID-19 (dated by TCRdb to 2018 to 2021). Study-wide context: Samples from collaborators originated in the United States, Italy and Spain and spanned both the acute and convalescent phases of COVID-19. The prospective study material was composed of cDNA or gDNA derived from T cells, B-cell-depleted T cells, or PBMCs. Subjects who had been exposed to COVID-19, were actively infected with it, or had recovered from it provided the deeply sampled blood TCRbeta repertoires that made up the dataset. The repertoires were made available in a free public database intended to serve as a resource for research on the immune response to SARS-CoV-2. Samples came from the ongoing ImmuneRACE study (first 160 participants) plus 1,254 subjects from 6 global collaborators. Sample metadata almost always included a de-identified subject ID, COVID-19 status, age in years and sex. Where available, HLA class I and class II types were obtained from metadata supplied by the sample provider rather than from assay-based typing. What the work shows at the level of the full study, not this receptor alone: The amount of clinical and demographic metadata varied by source and participant and was provided uncurated.

TCRbeta CDR3 regions were amplified from genomic DNA by means of the immunoSEQ Assay, a bias-controlled multiplex PCR. Concerning the study's data processing: The number of nucleated cells in each sample was estimated by amplification of reference gene primers within the assay. Sequence reads were collapsed and filtered to measure the absolute abundance of every unique TCRbeta CDR3 rearrangement. For each sample, productive Simpson clonality was calculated as the square root of Simpson's diversity index across productive rearrangements. TCRdb took this table from immuneACCESS and kept in-frame rearrangements with V and J called. Such tables lack part of the clones; where checked against another copy, unresolved V genes explain under half of the gap, and the rest is unexplained. D and trimming were read from the DNA, whereas the V and J calls and clone size are those reported in that table. A total of about 240,000 clones appear in this sample, about four fifths of them only once. The leading ten clones occupy less than 3.5% of the sample.

Whole blood was collected in K2EDTA tubes by collaborating institutions according to the institutions' own protocols. For TCRbeta analysis, collaborators shipped samples in one of three forms: frozen whole blood, isolated PBMCs, or DNA extracted from either of those sample types. For this clone: The antigen it recognizes is unknown. No per-base quality is available; no much larger clone lies one base away.

The CDR3 holds 20 amino acids from the cysteine to the phenylalanine. Solely the CDR3 DNA is kept, with 60 bases framed from the first base. From V the trimming removes 0 bases and from J it removes 5 bases, while the gene matches leave 15 bases of the junction unaccounted for. From the germline V gene, CDR1 is MNHEY and CDR2 is SVGEGT. The sequencing input was peripheral blood. The receptor's source is a woman between 18 and 29 years old with acute or convalescent COVID-19. The receptor chain draws on TRBV6-2 or TRBV6-3 and TRBJ2-1, and TRBD2 aligns with 11 junction nucleotides. The nucleotides are TGTGCCAGCAGTTACTCGGAGGTGATAGCGGGAGGGGCTTCCGACAATGAGCAGTTCTTC. Translation gives CASSYSEVIAGGASDNEQFF.